This T cell receptor beta chain came from a study of blood T cell repertoires in COVID-19. Study overall: Acute and convalescent COVID-19 specimens originated in the United States, Italy and Spain.

Original analysis: Nucleated cell counts were estimated from reference gene primer amplification. The method was immunoSEQ multiplex PCR; TCRdb's version includes in-frame clones alone and lacks a portion of them. V and J calls and clone size follow that table, whereas D and trimming were derived from the DNA. The sample holds about 280,000 clones, approximately 80% seen once. This clone was observed a single time. Study members were between roughly 18 and 100 years old and lived in some 22 US regions. Clinical history as reported by participants underpinned cohort assignment. The material sequenced was PBMCs or T cells enriched from blood (not recorded which). The TCR originated in a man aged 40-49 years who had been exposed to COVID-19.

The CDR3, as DNA: TGTGCCAGCAGCCCCGTCCGGGTTTTGAATGAGCAGTTCTTC. Translating it yields CASSPVRVLNEQFF. This chain uses TRBV11-2 with TRBJ2-1; no definite D call. This CDR3 region has 14 residues. The germline V gene has CDR1 SGHAT and CDR2 FQNNGV. The V gene lost 5 bases and the J gene lost 7 bases, with 15 bases spanning the gap.